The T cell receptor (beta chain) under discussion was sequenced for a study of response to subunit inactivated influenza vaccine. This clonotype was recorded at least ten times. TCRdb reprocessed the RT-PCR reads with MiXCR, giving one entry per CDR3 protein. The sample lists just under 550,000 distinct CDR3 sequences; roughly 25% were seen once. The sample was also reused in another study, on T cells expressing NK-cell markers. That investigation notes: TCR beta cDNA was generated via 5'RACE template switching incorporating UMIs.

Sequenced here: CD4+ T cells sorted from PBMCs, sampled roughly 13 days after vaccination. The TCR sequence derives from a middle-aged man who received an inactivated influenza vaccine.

CDR3 bases: TGTGCCACCAGCAGCCTGGGAGGGTCGAGGCAGTTCTTC. It encodes CATSSLGGSRQFF. The chain joins TRBV15 to TRBJ2-1; 7 positions match TRBD2. Looked up from germline, CDR1 is LNHNV and CDR2 is YYDKDF (reference sequence). The CDR3 runs 13 residues. J gave up 12 bases and V 3 bases, and 8 bases lay outside the gene matches. Combining the CDR3 with reference TRBV15 and TRBJ2-1 gives the whole variable domain DAMVIQNPRYQVTQFGKPVTLSCSQTLNHNVMYWYQQKSSQAPKLLFHYYDKDFNNEADTPDNFQSRRPNTSFCFLDIRSPGLGDTAMYLCATSSLGGSRQFFGPGTRLTVL.